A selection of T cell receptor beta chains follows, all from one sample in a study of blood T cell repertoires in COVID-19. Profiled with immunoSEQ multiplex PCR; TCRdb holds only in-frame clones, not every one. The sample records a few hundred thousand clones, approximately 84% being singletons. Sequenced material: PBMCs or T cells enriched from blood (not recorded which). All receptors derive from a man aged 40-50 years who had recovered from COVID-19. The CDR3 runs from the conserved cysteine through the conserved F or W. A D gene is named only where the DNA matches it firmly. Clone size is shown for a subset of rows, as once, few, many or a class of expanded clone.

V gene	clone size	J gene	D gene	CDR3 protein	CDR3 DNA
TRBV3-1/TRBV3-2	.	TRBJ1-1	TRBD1	CASSQGTGVTATEAFF	TGTGCCAGCAGCCAGGGAACAGGGGTAACGGCCACTGAAGCTTTCTTT
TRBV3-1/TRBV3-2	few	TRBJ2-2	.	CASAIGAGGELFF	TGTGCCAGCGCCATCGGAGCCGGCGGGGAGCTGTTTTTT
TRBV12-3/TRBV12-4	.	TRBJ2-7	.	CASSAEPGYEQYF	TGTGCCAGCAGCGCCGAGCCAGGGTACGAGCAGTACTTC
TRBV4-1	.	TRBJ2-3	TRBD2	CASSFGRLASTDTQYF	TGCGCCAGCAGCTTTGGGAGACTAGCTAGCACAGATACGCAGTATTTT
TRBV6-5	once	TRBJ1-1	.	CASSYPAGGMAEAFF	TGTGCCAGCAGTTACCCCGCGGGGGGCATGGCTGAAGCTTTCTTT
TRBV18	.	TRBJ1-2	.	CASSPPENRNYGYTF	TGTGCCAGCTCACCACCTGAAAACAGAAACTATGGCTACACCTTC
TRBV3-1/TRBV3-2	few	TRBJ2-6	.	CASSQAGAGANVLTF	TGTGCCAGCAGCCAAGCAGGGGCTGGGGCCAACGTCCTGACTTTC
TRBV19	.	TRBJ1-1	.	CASRQYTEAFF	TGTGCCAGTAGACAGTACACTGAAGCTTTCTTT
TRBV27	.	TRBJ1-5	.	CASSLVGQPQHF	TGTGCCAGCAGTTTAGTCGGTCAGCCCCAGCATTTT
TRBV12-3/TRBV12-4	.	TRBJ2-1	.	CASSLNRVDEQFF	TGTGCCAGCAGTTTAAACAGGGTGGATGAGCAGTTCTTC
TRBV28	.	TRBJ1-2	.	CASSLDSPGGYTF	TGTGCCAGCAGCTTGGACAGCCCTGGTGGCTACACCTTC
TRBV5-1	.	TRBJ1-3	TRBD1	CASSGGPQGPSGNTIYF	TGCGCCAGCAGCGGAGGGCCACAGGGGCCCTCTGGAAACACCATATATTTT
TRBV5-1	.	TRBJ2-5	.	CASSLIAAGTQYF	TGCGCCAGCAGCTTGATAGCCGCGGGGACCCAGTACTTC
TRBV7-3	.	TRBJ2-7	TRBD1	CASSFGQGNEQYF	TGTGCCAGCAGTTTCGGACAGGGAAACGAGCAGTACTTC
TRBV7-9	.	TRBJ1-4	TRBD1	CASSLDQGDEKLFF	TGTGCCAGCAGCTTAGATCAGGGGGATGAAAAACTGTTTTTT
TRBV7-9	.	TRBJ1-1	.	CASSSQGATEAFF	TGTGCCAGCAGCTCCCAAGGGGCCACTGAAGCTTTCTTT
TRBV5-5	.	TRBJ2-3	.	CASSPSRGAGDTQYF	TGTGCCAGCAGCCCATCCCGAGGGGCGGGGGATACGCAGTATTTT
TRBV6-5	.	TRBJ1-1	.	CASRRAGTEAFF	TGTGCCAGCAGACGGGCGGGCACTGAAGCTTTCTTT
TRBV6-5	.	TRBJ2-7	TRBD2	CASQKAGVAYEQYF	TGTGCCAGCCAAAAAGCGGGAGTCGCCTACGAGCAGTACTTC
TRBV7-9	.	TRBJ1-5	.	CASSPQGNQPQHF	TGTGCCAGCAGCCCCCAGGGTAATCAGCCCCAGCATTTT
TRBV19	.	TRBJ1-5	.	CASSNLYQPQHF	TGTGCCAGTAGTAATCTGTATCAGCCCCAGCATTTT
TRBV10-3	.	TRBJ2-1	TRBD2	CAISEGQIAGNEQFF	TGTGCCATCAGTGAGGGGCAGATAGCGGGCAATGAGCAGTTCTTC
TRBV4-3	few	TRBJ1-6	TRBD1	CASSQLAGQAKSPLHF	TGCGCCAGCAGCCAACTAGCCGGACAGGCGAAATCACCCCTCCACTTT
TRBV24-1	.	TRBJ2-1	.	CATSDSLAEEQFF	TGTGCCACCAGTGATTCCTTAGCTGAGGAGCAGTTCTTC
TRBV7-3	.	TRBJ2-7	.	CASGGDGNEQYF	TGTGCCAGCGGCGGGGATGGCAACGAGCAGTACTTC
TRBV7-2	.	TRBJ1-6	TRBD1	CASSLRPGQGYSPLHF	TGTGCCAGCAGCTTAAGGCCGGGACAGGGATATTCACCCCTCCACTTT
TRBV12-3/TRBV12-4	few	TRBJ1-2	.	CASSSTRGYTF	TGTGCCAGCAGCTCAACTCGGGGCTACACCTTC
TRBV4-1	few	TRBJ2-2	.	CASSQASGGATNTGELFF	TGCGCCAGCAGCCAGGCCAGCGGCGGGGCAACGAACACCGGGGAGCTGTTTTTT